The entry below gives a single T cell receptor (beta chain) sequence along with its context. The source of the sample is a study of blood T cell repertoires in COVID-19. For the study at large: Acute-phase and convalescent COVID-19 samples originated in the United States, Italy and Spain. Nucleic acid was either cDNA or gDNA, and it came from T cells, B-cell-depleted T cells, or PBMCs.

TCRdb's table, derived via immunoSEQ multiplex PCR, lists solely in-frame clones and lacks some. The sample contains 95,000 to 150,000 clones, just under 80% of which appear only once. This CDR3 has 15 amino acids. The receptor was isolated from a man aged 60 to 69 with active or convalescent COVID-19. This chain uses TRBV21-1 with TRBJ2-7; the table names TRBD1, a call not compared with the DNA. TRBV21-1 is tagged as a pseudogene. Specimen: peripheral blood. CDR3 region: CASRQGNPLAGEQYF. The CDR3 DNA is TGTGCCAGCAGACAGGGGAACCCCCTGGCGGGCGAGCAGTACTTC.